This T cell receptor beta chain was retrieved from a study of blood T cell repertoires in COVID-19. For the study at large: The United States, Italy and Spain supplied acute and convalescent COVID-19 samples. The analysed material was cDNA or gDNA that came from T cells, B-cell-depleted T cells, or PBMCs.

This clone occurred once. Sequencing used immunoSEQ multiplex PCR; TCRdb keeps in-frame clones, though not all of them. The sample has 51,000 or so clones; about 85% are singletons. The sample taken for sequencing was peripheral blood. The source of this sequence is a man between 65 and 85 years old with active COVID-19.

CDR3 protein: CASSPRTGDEKLFF. In DNA, the CDR3 is TGTGCCAGCAGCCCACGGACAGGGGACGAAAAACTGTTTTTT. The chain recombines TRBV13 with TRBJ1-4, with 9 bases aligning to TRBD1. The germline V gene has CDR1 PRHDT and CDR2 FYEKMQ (reference sequence). The CDR3 is 14 residues long. Trimming took 5 bases from V and 8 from J; bases not matched to a gene: 6.